The rows below give T cell receptor beta chains drawn from one sample of a study of shared clonotypes between healthy human individuals. Using immunoSEQ multiplex PCR, the repertoire was profiled, and TCRdb retains in-frame clones only, with some absent. Here the sample spans 2,500,000 or so clones, around 90% being singletons. Sequencing input: naive CD4+ T cells sorted from blood. All receptors come from a young man in good health. CDR3s include the opening cysteine and the closing phenylalanine or tryptophan. The D gene is left open where the match is weak. The listing skips clone size in some rows; elsewhere it reads once, few, many or a size class.

v_gene: TRBV2
abundance: -
j_gene: TRBJ2-7
d_gene: -
CDR3aa: CASRLGSYEQYF
CDR3nt: TGTGCCAGCCGATTGGGCTCCTACGAGCAGTACTTC

v_gene: TRBV19
abundance: -
j_gene: TRBJ2-7
d_gene: TRBD1
CDR3aa: CASSIAGQGTYEQYF
CDR3nt: TGTGCCAGTAGTATCGCGGGACAGGGGACCTACGAGCAGTACTTC

v_gene: TRBV20-1
abundance: few
j_gene: TRBJ2-7
d_gene: TRBD2
CDR3aa: CSASGGNEQYF
CDR3nt: TGCAGTGCCTCGGGAGGCAACGAGCAGTACTTC

v_gene: TRBV7-8
abundance: -
j_gene: TRBJ1-1
d_gene: -
CDR3aa: CASSLAGVGGTEAFF
CDR3nt: TGTGCCAGCAGCTTAGCGGGGGTTGGGGGAACTGAAGCTTTCTTT

v_gene: TRBV2
abundance: -
j_gene: TRBJ2-2
d_gene: -
CDR3aa: CASRGAGELFF
CDR3nt: TGTGCCAGCAGGGGGGCCGGGGAGCTGTTTTTT

v_gene: TRBV27
abundance: -
j_gene: TRBJ1-4
d_gene: -
CDR3aa: CASSFSGVREKLFF
CDR3nt: TGTGCCAGCAGTTTTTCGGGGGTACGAGAAAAACTGTTTTTT

v_gene: TRBV7-8
abundance: -
j_gene: TRBJ2-7
d_gene: -
CDR3aa: CASSPRTAASYEQYF
CDR3nt: TGTGCCAGCAGCCCACGGACAGCCGCCTCCTACGAGCAGTACTTC

v_gene: TRBV28
abundance: -
j_gene: TRBJ1-2
d_gene: -
CDR3aa: CASGDADYGYTF
CDR3nt: TGTGCCAGCGGTGACGCAGACTATGGCTACACCTTC

v_gene: TRBV7-2
abundance: -
j_gene: TRBJ2-5
d_gene: -
CDR3aa: CASSYHPLETQYF
CDR3nt: TGTGCCAGCAGCTACCACCCCTTAGAGACCCAGTACTTC

v_gene: TRBV29-1
abundance: once
j_gene: TRBJ2-7
d_gene: TRBD2
CDR3aa: CSAAPGTSVVYEQYF
CDR3nt: TGCAGCGCCGCGCCGGGGACTAGCGTGGTTTACGAGCAGTACTTC

v_gene: TRBV5-1
abundance: -
j_gene: TRBJ2-3
d_gene: TRBD1
CDR3aa: CASSSLQGARDTQYF
CDR3nt: TGCGCCAGCAGCTCTCTACAGGGGGCGAGGGATACGCAGTATTTT

v_gene: TRBV11-3
abundance: -
j_gene: TRBJ2-1
d_gene: -
CDR3aa: CASSLLRVGEQFF
CDR3nt: TGTGCCAGCAGCTTGCTCCGCGTGGGAGAGCAGTTCTTC

v_gene: TRBV28
abundance: -
j_gene: TRBJ1-2
d_gene: -
CDR3aa: CASSLTGHGYTF
CDR3nt: TGTGCCAGCAGTTTAACGGGGCATGGCTACACCTTC

v_gene: TRBV4-2
abundance: -
j_gene: TRBJ2-5
d_gene: -
CDR3aa: CASSQGGANQETQYF
CDR3nt: TGTGCCAGCAGCCAAGGGGGGGCGAACCAAGAGACCCAGTACTTC

v_gene: TRBV2
abundance: few
j_gene: TRBJ2-3
d_gene: -
CDR3aa: CASSEEVTDTQYF
CDR3nt: TGTGCCAGCAGTGAAGAGGTCACAGATACGCAGTATTTT

v_gene: TRBV5-5
abundance: -
j_gene: TRBJ2-7
d_gene: TRBD1
CDR3aa: CASSWDRGGSYEQYF
CDR3nt: TGTGCCAGCAGCTGGGACAGAGGGGGCTCCTACGAGCAGTACTTC

v_gene: TRBV6-1
abundance: -
j_gene: TRBJ2-2
d_gene: TRBD1
CDR3aa: CASSEIGQGAFGELFF
CDR3nt: TGTGCCAGCAGTGAAATCGGACAGGGGGCATTCGGGGAGCTGTTTTTT

v_gene: TRBV4-2
abundance: -
j_gene: TRBJ2-7
d_gene: TRBD1
CDR3aa: CASSQVDRDEQYF
CDR3nt: TGTGCCAGCAGCCAAGTGGACAGGGACGAGCAGTACTTC

v_gene: TRBV19
abundance: -
j_gene: TRBJ2-7
d_gene: TRBD1
CDR3aa: CASSRTGGVSYEQYF
CDR3nt: TGTGCCAGTAGTAGGACAGGGGGTGTTTCCTACGAGCAGTACTTC

v_gene: TRBV4-1
abundance: -
j_gene: TRBJ2-1
d_gene: TRBD1
CDR3aa: CASSPGQVRDEQFF
CDR3nt: TGCGCCAGCAGCCCCGGACAGGTAAGGGATGAGCAGTTCTTC

v_gene: TRBV5-4
abundance: -
j_gene: TRBJ2-1
d_gene: -
CDR3aa: CASSPDQMGEQFF
CDR3nt: TGTGCCAGCTCTCCGGACCAAATGGGTGAGCAGTTCTTC

v_gene: TRBV29-1
abundance: -
j_gene: TRBJ2-5
d_gene: -
CDR3aa: CSVVQWSETQYF
CDR3nt: TGCAGCGTTGTTCAGTGGTCGGAGACCCAGTACTTC

v_gene: TRBV9
abundance: -
j_gene: TRBJ1-2
d_gene: TRBD1
CDR3aa: CASSETGASNFGGYTF
CDR3nt: TGTGCCAGCAGCGAAACAGGGGCCTCCAACTTCGGGGGCTACACCTTC

v_gene: TRBV18
abundance: -
j_gene: TRBJ2-5
d_gene: TRBD2
CDR3aa: CASSRLAGGQETQYF
CDR3nt: TGTGCCAGCTCCCGACTAGCGGGGGGCCAAGAGACCCAGTACTTC

v_gene: TRBV28
abundance: once
j_gene: TRBJ2-7
d_gene: -
CDR3aa: CASSLAGTAKVEQYF
CDR3nt: TGTGCCAGCAGTCTCGCCGGAACGGCCAAGGTGGAGCAGTACTTC

v_gene: TRBV18
abundance: few
j_gene: TRBJ1-2
d_gene: -
CDR3aa: CASSPGAQGHGYTF
CDR3nt: TGTGCCAGCTCACCGGGAGCTCAGGGTCACGGCTACACCTTC

v_gene: TRBV14
abundance: once
j_gene: TRBJ1-4
d_gene: -
CDR3aa: CASSLLDGEKLFF
CDR3nt: TGTGCCAGCAGCCTACTGGACGGCGAAAAACTGTTTTTT

v_gene: TRBV4-1
abundance: few
j_gene: TRBJ1-6
d_gene: -
CDR3aa: CASSQEQATDLTPLHF
CDR3nt: TGCGCCAGCAGCCAAGAGCAGGCTACCGACTTGACACCCCTCCACTTT

v_gene: TRBV5-6
abundance: -
j_gene: TRBJ2-7
d_gene: -
CDR3aa: CASSFLDYEQYF
CDR3nt: TGTGCCAGCAGCTTTCTGGACTACGAGCAGTACTTC

v_gene: TRBV7-9
abundance: -
j_gene: TRBJ1-2
d_gene: -
CDR3aa: CASSLARDYGYTF
CDR3nt: TGTGCCAGCAGCTTAGCCCGTGACTATGGCTACACCTTC

v_gene: TRBV28
abundance: -
j_gene: TRBJ2-7
d_gene: -
CDR3aa: CASSLGQYEQYF
CDR3nt: TGTGCCAGCAGTTTGGGCCAGTACGAGCAGTACTTC

v_gene: TRBV7-2
abundance: -
j_gene: TRBJ2-1
d_gene: TRBD1
CDR3aa: CASITRDRNYNEQFF
CDR3nt: TGTGCCAGCATAACTCGGGACAGAAATTACAATGAGCAGTTCTTC

v_gene: TRBV25-1
abundance: -
j_gene: TRBJ2-1
d_gene: TRBD2
CDR3aa: CASSVPSGIGEQFF
CDR3nt: TGTGCCAGCAGTGTCCCTAGCGGCATCGGGGAGCAGTTCTTC

v_gene: TRBV5-4
abundance: -
j_gene: TRBJ2-5
d_gene: -
CDR3aa: CASSPIEGFETQYF
CDR3nt: TGTGCCAGCAGCCCAATCGAGGGTTTCGAGACCCAGTACTTC

v_gene: TRBV6-1
abundance: -
j_gene: TRBJ2-4
d_gene: -
CDR3aa: CASSDYSLAKNIQYF
CDR3nt: TGTGCCAGCAGTGATTACTCGCTAGCCAAAAACATTCAGTACTTC

v_gene: TRBV30
abundance: few
j_gene: TRBJ1-1
d_gene: -
CDR3aa: CAWSGRNTEAFF
CDR3nt: TGTGCCTGGAGTGGGAGGAACACTGAAGCTTTCTTT

v_gene: TRBV29-1
abundance: few
j_gene: TRBJ1-6
d_gene: TRBD1
CDR3aa: CSVAQGADSPLHF
CDR3nt: TGCAGCGTGGCTCAGGGGGCGGATTCACCCCTCCACTTT

v_gene: TRBV21-1
abundance: once
j_gene: TRBJ2-5
d_gene: -
CDR3aa: CASSNKAGPRGRETQYF
CDR3nt: TGTGCCAGCAGCAACAAAGCCGGACCGCGGGGGCGGGAGACCCAGTACTTC

v_gene: TRBV5-6
abundance: -
j_gene: TRBJ1-1
d_gene: -
CDR3aa: CASSLRQLGVNTEAFF
CDR3nt: TGTGCCAGCAGCTTGAGACAGCTTGGGGTGAACACTGAAGCTTTCTTT

v_gene: TRBV30
abundance: -
j_gene: TRBJ1-3
d_gene: -
CDR3aa: CAWSFYGGNTIYF
CDR3nt: TGTGCCTGGAGTTTTTATGGGGGAAACACCATATATTTT

v_gene: TRBV6-1
abundance: once
j_gene: TRBJ1-2
d_gene: -
CDR3aa: CASSEGSFYGYTF
CDR3nt: TGTGCCAGCAGTGAAGGCAGTTTCTATGGCTACACCTTC

v_gene: TRBV28
abundance: once
j_gene: TRBJ2-6
d_gene: TRBD1
CDR3aa: CASSPPLGTGLTGANVLTF
CDR3nt: TGTGCCAGCAGTCCTCCCTTGGGGACAGGATTGACTGGGGCCAACGTCCTGACTTTC

v_gene: TRBV27
abundance: -
j_gene: TRBJ1-1
d_gene: -
CDR3aa: CASSSSQGSFTEAFF
CDR3nt: TGTGCCAGCAGTTCCAGTCAGGGAAGTTTTACTGAAGCTTTCTTT

v_gene: TRBV10-3
abundance: few
j_gene: TRBJ2-7
d_gene: -
CDR3aa: CAIRREQYF
CDR3nt: TGTGCCATCAGGCGTGAGCAGTACTTC

v_gene: TRBV18
abundance: -
j_gene: TRBJ2-2
d_gene: -
CDR3aa: CASSPGTMNTGELFF
CDR3nt: TGTGCCAGCTCACCCGGGACCATGAACACCGGGGAGCTGTTTTTT

v_gene: TRBV15
abundance: -
j_gene: TRBJ2-2
d_gene: -
CDR3aa: CATSRGGSLAGELFF
CDR3nt: TGTGCCACCAGCAGAGGAGGGAGTTTGGCCGGGGAGCTGTTTTTT

v_gene: TRBV5-1
abundance: -
j_gene: TRBJ2-7
d_gene: -
CDR3aa: CASSLVDWGSYEQYF
CDR3nt: TGCGCCAGCAGCCTCGTGGACTGGGGCTCCTACGAGCAGTACTTC

v_gene: TRBV30
abundance: -
j_gene: TRBJ2-7
d_gene: -
CDR3aa: CAWRPRGSSYEQYF
CDR3nt: TGTGCCTGGAGACCTCGGGGGAGCTCCTACGAGCAGTACTTC

v_gene: TRBV2
abundance: few
j_gene: TRBJ1-5
d_gene: -
CDR3aa: CASSVGDTDQPQHF
CDR3nt: TGTGCCAGCAGTGTGGGGGACACCGATCAGCCCCAGCATTTT

v_gene: TRBV5-1
abundance: -
j_gene: TRBJ2-1
d_gene: -
CDR3aa: CASSLEQARHNEQFF
CDR3nt: TGCGCCAGCAGCTTGGAGCAGGCCAGGCATAATGAGCAGTTCTTC

v_gene: TRBV6-5
abundance: few
j_gene: TRBJ1-1
d_gene: TRBD1
CDR3aa: CASSTQGTEAFF
CDR3nt: TGTGCCAGCAGTACACAGGGGACTGAAGCTTTCTTT

v_gene: TRBV9
abundance: few
j_gene: TRBJ1-3
d_gene: TRBD1
CDR3aa: CASSVGGTGFGNTIYF
CDR3nt: TGTGCCAGCAGCGTAGGAGGGACAGGGTTTGGAAACACCATATATTTT

v_gene: TRBV18
abundance: -
j_gene: TRBJ2-2
d_gene: -
CDR3aa: CASSLPGTGNTGELFF
CDR3nt: TGTGCCAGCTCCCTGCCCGGGACGGGGAACACCGGGGAGCTGTTTTTT